This T cell receptor beta chain was captured in a study of siplizumab effects on memory and regulatory T cells. Regarding the study as a whole: Left unconfirmed was the suppressive function of proliferating Tregs from siplizumab cultures. The drug siplizumab significantly decreased the alloreactive sequences that could be traced to unstimulated CD4+ memory cells.

Assays covered around 10^5 TCR templates per sample. Libraries were prepared by immunoSEQ multiplex PCR; TCRdb keeps only in-frame clonotypes and omits some of them. This table has about 50,000 clones, approximately 93% appearing once. Germline V CDR1 and CDR2: SQVTM, ANQGSEA. J was trimmed by 4 bases and V by 6 bases; bases with no gene match: 21. CDR3 length: 19 residues. Points on this clone: What it binds is not known. This sample includes further DNA sequences coding for the same CDR3.

The TCR was taken from a human donor in good health. The sequenced material came from CD8+ T cells sorted from blood. The V call is TRBV29-1, the J call TRBJ2-1, with TRBD2 matching over 10 bases. The CDR3 sequence: CSVPPPGTSATFFYNEQFF. CDR3 coding DNA: TGCAGCGTGCCGCCCCCCGGGACTAGCGCAACATTTTTTTACAATGAGCAGTTCTTC.